The rows below give T cell receptor beta chains drawn from one sample of a study of blood T cell repertoires in COVID-19. The method was immunoSEQ multiplex PCR; TCRdb's version includes in-frame clones alone and lacks a portion of them. Here the sample spans 250,000 to 300,000 clones, around nine tenths being singletons. The specimen sequenced was peripheral blood. The receptors here all came from an older woman with COVID-19, enrolled during active disease. CDR3s include the opening cysteine and the closing phenylalanine or tryptophan. The D gene is left open where the match is weak. The size entry is marked missing in some rows and otherwise reads once, few, many or a size class.

j_call d_call clone_size v_call cdr3_aa cdr3_nt
TRBJ1-4 NA NA TRBV5-1 CASSLAQGLTNEKLFF TGCGCCAGCAGCTTGGCCCAGGGGCTCACTAATGAAAAACTGTTTTTT
TRBJ1-4 NA NA TRBV28 CASRGTGLGDEKLFF TGTGCCAGCAGGGGAACAGGGCTGGGCGATGAAAAACTGTTTTTT
TRBJ2-1 TRBD2 NA TRBV6-2/TRBV6-3 CASSYSAGAGDNEQFF TGTGCCAGCAGTTACTCGGCGGGAGCGGGGGACAATGAGCAGTTCTTC
TRBJ1-1 TRBD1 NA TRBV28 CASSPGGRNTEAFF TGTGCCAGCAGTCCAGGGGGCCGGAACACTGAAGCTTTCTTT
TRBJ2-7 TRBD1 NA TRBV2 CAGHRDRGVYEQYF TGTGCCGGCCACCGGGACAGGGGGGTGTACGAGCAGTACTTC
TRBJ1-2 TRBD1 NA TRBV27 CASSLLTGADGYTF TGTGCCAGCAGTCTATTGACAGGGGCTGATGGCTACACCTTC
TRBJ1-4 NA NA TRBV30 CAWSWGVLGANEKLFF TGTGCCTGGAGTTGGGGAGTTCTTGGGGCTAATGAAAAACTGTTTTTT
TRBJ2-1 NA NA TRBV7-3 CASSRGRNEQFF TGTGCCAGCAGCCGGGGTCGTAATGAGCAGTTCTTC
TRBJ1-1 NA NA TRBV19 CASTELRGRRNTEAFF TGTGCCAGTACCGAACTCAGGGGACGGAGGAACACTGAAGCTTTCTTT
TRBJ2-2 TRBD1 NA TRBV27 CASSLVAGGIGELFF TGTGCCAGCAGTTTAGTTGCAGGGGGCATCGGGGAGCTGTTTTTT
TRBJ2-1 TRBD2 NA TRBV6-5 CASRPGGVHNEQFF TGTGCCAGCAGGCCGGGGGGGGTCCACAATGAGCAGTTCTTC
TRBJ2-1 NA NA TRBV7-9 CASSRLVNEQFF TGTGCCAGCAGCCGACTAGTCAATGAGCAGTTCTTC
TRBJ1-1 NA NA TRBV11-2 CASSLGVNTEAFF TGTGCCAGCAGCTTAGGCGTGAACACTGAAGCTTTCTTT
TRBJ1-1 NA NA TRBV28 CASSSMATEAFF TGTGCCAGCAGTTCGATGGCCACTGAAGCTTTCTTT
TRBJ1-5 TRBD1 few TRBV6-1 CASSEATGDQPQHF TGTGCCAGCAGTGAAGCAACAGGGGACCAGCCCCAGCATTTT
TRBJ2-1 TRBD2 NA TRBV11-2 CASSSEAGAVYNEQFF TGTGCCAGCAGCTCGGAAGCGGGAGCCGTCTACAATGAGCAGTTCTTC
TRBJ2-1 TRBD2 once TRBV7-8 CASSSLLAGGMNEQFF TGTGCCAGCAGCTCGTTACTAGCGGGAGGTATGAATGAGCAGTTCTTC
TRBJ2-4 TRBD2 NA TRBV28 CASRTSGRQLAKNIQYF TGTGCCAGCAGGACTAGCGGGAGGCAACTAGCCAAAAACATTCAGTACTTC
TRBJ1-1 NA NA TRBV11-2 CASSFGGGTEAFF TGTGCCAGCAGCTTCGGGGGAGGCACTGAAGCTTTCTTT
TRBJ2-5 NA NA TRBV11-2 CASSIRQETQYF TGTGCCAGCAGCATACGACAGGAGACCCAGTACTTC
TRBJ2-7 TRBD1 NA TRBV5-1 CASSLNADRGGEQYF TGCGCCAGCAGCTTAAATGCGGACAGGGGAGGCGAGCAGTACTTC
TRBJ2-6 TRBD1 NA TRBV19 CASRRSGTGGASGANVLTF TGTGCCAGTAGGCGATCAGGGACAGGGGGCGCTTCTGGGGCCAACGTCCTGACTTTC
TRBJ1-2 TRBD1 NA TRBV28 CASSLTGGIRGYTF TGTGCCAGCAGTTTGACAGGGGGTATCCGCGGCTACACCTTC
TRBJ1-2 TRBD1 few TRBV28 CASSLGRGLFIYGYTF TGTGCCAGCAGTTTAGGCAGGGGGCTATTTATCTATGGCTACACCTTC
TRBJ2-3 TRBD2 NA TRBV10-3 CAISGGGYTDTQYF TGTGCCATCAGTGGGGGGGGATACACAGATACGCAGTATTTT
TRBJ1-2 NA NA TRBV11-2 CASSWQSGGYTF TGTGCCAGCAGCTGGCAATCAGGAGGCTACACCTTC
TRBJ1-5 TRBD1 NA TRBV19 CASSTRTGEGNQPQHF TGTGCCAGTAGTACCAGGACAGGGGAGGGCAATCAGCCCCAGCATTTT
TRBJ1-1 NA NA TRBV19 CASSILKREKNTEAFF TGTGCCAGTAGTATTTTAAAGAGGGAAAAGAACACTGAAGCTTTCTTT
TRBJ2-1 NA NA TRBV10-3 CAISEPGVSSEQFF TGTGCCATCAGCGAGCCGGGGGTATCTTCTGAGCAGTTCTTC
TRBJ1-5 NA NA TRBV7-8 CASSLAFLQPQHF TGTGCCAGCAGCTTAGCTTTCCTCCAGCCCCAGCATTTT
TRBJ1-4 NA NA TRBV6-2/TRBV6-3 CASSLQGDEKLFF TGTGCCAGCAGTTTACAGGGTGATGAAAAACTGTTTTTT
TRBJ1-2 TRBD1 once TRBV7-8 CASSLGDRSYGYTF TGTGCCAGCAGCTTAGGGGACAGATCCTATGGCTACACCTTC